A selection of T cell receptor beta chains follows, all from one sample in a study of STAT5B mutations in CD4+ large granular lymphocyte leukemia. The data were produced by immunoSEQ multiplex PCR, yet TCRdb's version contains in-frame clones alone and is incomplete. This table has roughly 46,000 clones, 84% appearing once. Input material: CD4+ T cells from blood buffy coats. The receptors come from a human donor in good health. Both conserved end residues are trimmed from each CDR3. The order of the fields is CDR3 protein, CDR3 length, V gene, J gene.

ASSVEETGGYTYNEQF	16	TRBV9	TRBJ2-1
ASSLGRAGGLSEQY	14	TRBV7-9	TRBJ2-7
ASSVVSSEGGYT	12	TRBV9	TRBJ1-2
ASSLDIGEKLF	11	TRBV5-1	TRBJ1-4
AWRANEKLF	9	TRBV30	TRBJ1-4
ASGLVSTGVGQRNTEAF	17	TRBV12-5	TRBJ1-1
ASSRGTGQTEAF	12	TRBV5-1	TRBJ1-1
AWSGPQEADEQF	12	TRBV30	TRBJ2-1
ASSTTGHGLNTGELF	15	TRBV11-2	TRBJ2-2
ASSLKTSGGASYNEQF	16	TRBV13	TRBJ2-1
AWSQAALSRETQY	13	TRBV30	TRBJ2-5
ASSDAKQGANGYT	13	TRBV7-2	TRBJ1-2
ASSRGQAYGYT	11	TRBV7-3	TRBJ1-2
ASSLGSGSNTEAF	13	TRBV5-1	TRBJ1-1
ASSVAGGNQETQY	13	TRBV6-1	TRBJ2-5
ASSTLSANTEAF	12	TRBV28	TRBJ1-1
ASSHGVTENTGELF	14	TRBV5-1	TRBJ2-2
SVTKDYQETQY	11	TRBV29-1	TRBJ2-5
ASIRQGNTEAF	11	TRBV6-6	TRBJ1-1
ASSLDPGRNSPLH	13	TRBV11-2	TRBJ1-6
ASSNGDRGFHTEAF	14	TRBV21-1	TRBJ1-1
ASRWTGGEDTQY	12	TRBV10-2	TRBJ2-3
ASSQGFRNTEAF	12	TRBV4-1	TRBJ1-1
ASSSRDRSYEQY	12	TRBV27	TRBJ2-7
ASSLVGGQNSPLH	13	TRBV7-2	TRBJ1-6
ASCLYRTARGTEAF	14	TRBV5-8	TRBJ1-1
ASSILAPGANVLT	13	TRBV19	TRBJ2-6
ATSRGGPRNTIY	12	TRBV15	TRBJ1-3
ASSGGTGGMNTEAF	14	TRBV5-4	TRBJ1-1
ASSGDRANTGELF	13	TRBV2	TRBJ2-2
ASKRGRDQPQH	11	TRBV6-1	TRBJ1-5
ASSQLAGGAGELF	13	TRBV14	TRBJ2-2
ASSRQGAVETQY	12	TRBV11-3	TRBJ2-5
ASSRSGQYYNEQF	13	TRBV6-5	TRBJ2-1
ASSLPGQFPYEQY	13	TRBV11-2	TRBJ2-7
ASSESHSGNTIY	12	TRBV2	TRBJ1-3
ASSSGGTGTTEAF	13	TRBV6-5	TRBJ1-1
ASSRRRTGKAYGYT	14	TRBV23-1	TRBJ1-2
ASSLGRDQETQY	12	TRBV7-6	TRBJ2-5